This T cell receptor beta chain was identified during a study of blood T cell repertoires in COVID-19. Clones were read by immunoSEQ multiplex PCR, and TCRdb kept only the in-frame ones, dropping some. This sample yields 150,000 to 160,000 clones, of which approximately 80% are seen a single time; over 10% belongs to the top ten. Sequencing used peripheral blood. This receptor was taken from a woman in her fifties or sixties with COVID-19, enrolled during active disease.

CDR3 region: CASSLRGRAGYTF. CDR3 bases: TGTGCCAGCAGTTTGCGGGGGCGTGCTGGCTACACCTTC. The rearrangement joins TRBV28 to TRBJ1-2; tentative D call: TRBD1 (6 bases). CDR1 and CDR2 from the germline V gene are MDHEN and SYDVKM. V lost 3 bases and J 7 bases, leaving 12 bases between the germline ends. CDR3 length equals 13 residues.